This TCR beta chain was sequenced for a study of shared clonotypes between healthy human individuals (dated by TCRdb to the early 2020s). For context, the study as a whole: A couple of women and three men aged 18 to 49 years were included in the cohort. Leukapheresis yielded between about 0.85 and 10 billion PBMCs per donor. Per donor, three plates each were used for CD4 naive and CD4 memory, two for CD8 naive, and one for CD8 memory. To estimate repertoire size and how much clonotypes are shared between individuals, the study performed deep sequencing of blood TCR repertoires from five healthy adults. Libraries were prepared and TCR repertoires were sequenced by different laboratories using diverse techniques, in order to increase sequencing depth and limit assay-specific biases.

Using the deep immunoSEQ assay, TCR CDR3 regions were amplified from genomic DNA by multiplex PCR. Extracted genomic DNA from each cell subset was spread evenly across all wells of several immunoSEQ 96-well plates, with each plate serving as a replicate. For sorted subsets, about 200 ng genomic DNA, equal to approximately 30,000 T cell genomes, was loaded into each replicate PCR. Purified libraries were quantified with a Qubit 3.0 fluorometer, sized on a Bioanalyzer 2100, and re-quantified with the KAPA Library Quantification kit. Every immunoSEQ 96-well plate was sequenced on a dedicated single-read 150-cycle Illumina NextSeq 550 flow cell. The study's own analysis went as follows. Because the immunoSEQ output included only junctional sequences and no quality scores, the filtering could not be the same as the filtering used for full-length reads. To assign V/J genes and CDR3, sequences were annotated against IMGT germline references using PyIR, a Python wrapper for IgBLAST v1.9. Any read was removed if the V/J assignment was weak (E-value above 1e-6), the CDR3 was missing, or the read contained stop codons, out-of-frame junctions, or ambiguous translated residues. V3J clonotypes were defined as sequences sharing an identical inferred V gene, J gene, and CDR3 amino acid sequence. Percentage overlap between repertoires was calculated by dividing the number of shared unique clonotypes by the size of the smaller repertoire. RTK rarefaction, the Chao1 estimator, and Recon v2.1 estimates of unobserved clonotypes were used to assess repertoire richness. Generation probabilities were computed with OLGA for all TCRbeta clonotypes obtained by the gDNA method from a handful of donors. Entries here come from immuneACCESS through TCRdb and include only in-frame sequences with V and J called. Some clones fail to appear in such tables; in the studies checked, an unresolved V gene covers under half of the shortfall, and the cause of the remainder is unknown. D and trimming were read from the DNA, whereas the V and J calls and clone size are those reported in that table. This sample lists some 700,000 clones; roughly 87% were detected once. In total, the top ten clones hold about 33% of the sample.

For this clone: The specificity of this receptor is unknown. It has no much larger one-base neighbor in the sample; base qualities were not kept.

General study outcomes and caveats: Pairwise subsampling led to the expectation that sequencing depth would affect the degree of clonotype sharing among donors. Even with the large sequencing depth, rarefaction of the sorted-subset datasets indicated that sequencing was incomplete. Sampling was restricted to blood, and TCR repertoires in tissues likely differ from the TCR repertoires found in blood. Naive subsets generally had larger estimated clonotype richness than memory subsets. Because the study included only a small number of donors, the genetic and exposure-history diversity represented was limited. Higher generation probabilities were observed for clonotypes shared by all four sorted-subset donors than for non-shared clonotypes. Across a few donors, 5% to 6% of naive CD4, approximately 3.5% of naive CD8, around 2.1% of memory CD4, and around 0.4% of memory CD8 clonotypes were shared.

Donors were healthy HIV-negative adults with no recently reported acute infections or vaccinations. Every donor was a Caucasian adult living in Nashville, Tennessee, USA. CD8 memory samples combined magnetically selected CD45RO+ cells with CCR7-negative CD45RA+ effector memory (TemRA) cells. Blood was obtained by leukapheresis, after which PBMCs were separated by Ficoll-Histopaque density gradient centrifugation and cryopreserved in liquid nitrogen vapor phase. Purity and quantity of every magnetically sorted T cell population were checked by analytical flow cytometry. Genomic DNA was isolated from each sorted fraction and quantified by UV absorbance on a Nanodrop 2000c. This clonotype originated in a man aged 18 to 35 in good health. Some clones in this sample may be carry-over from other donors' samples. Sequencing was carried out using memory CD8+ T cells from PBMCs. What the cell subset or site label conveys for this sample: CD45RO+ cells pooled with CCR7-negative TemRA cells.

The CDR3 protein: CASSAPGGLAKNIQYF. Read as DNA, the sequence is TGTGCCAGCAGCGCTCCGGGGGGACTAGCCAAAAACATTCAGTACTTC. The sequence links TRBV9 to TRBJ2-4, and 7 junctional nucleotides match TRBD2. The CDR3 starts with the cysteine, ends with the phenylalanine, and has 16 residues. Only the CDR3 part of the read is kept: 48 bases, read in frame from the first base. CDR1 and CDR2 are drawn from the germline V gene: SGDLS, YYNGEE. Compared with germline, V lacks 3 bases and J lacks 0 bases; bases without a gene match: 6.